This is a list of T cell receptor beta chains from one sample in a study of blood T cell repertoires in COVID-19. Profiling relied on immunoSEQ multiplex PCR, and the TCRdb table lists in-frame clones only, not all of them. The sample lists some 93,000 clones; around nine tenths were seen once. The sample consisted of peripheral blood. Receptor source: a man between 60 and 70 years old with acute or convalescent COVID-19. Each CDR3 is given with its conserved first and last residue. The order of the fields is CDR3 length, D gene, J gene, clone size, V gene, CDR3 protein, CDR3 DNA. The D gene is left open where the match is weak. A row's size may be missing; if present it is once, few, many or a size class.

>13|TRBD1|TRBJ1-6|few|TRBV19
CASRTGANSPLHF
TGTGCCAGCCGGACAGGGGCAAATTCACCCCTCCACTTT
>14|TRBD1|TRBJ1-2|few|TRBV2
CASSATGGNYGYTF
TGTGCCAGCAGTGCGACAGGGGGTAACTATGGCTACACCTTC
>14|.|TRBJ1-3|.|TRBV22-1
CPGGGQAVRNTIYF
TGTCCTGGAGGGGGACAGGCTGTCAGAAACACCATATATTTT
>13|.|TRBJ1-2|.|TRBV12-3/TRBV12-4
CASSLGLRDGYTF
TGTGCCAGCAGCCTGGGACTCCGGGATGGCTACACCTTC
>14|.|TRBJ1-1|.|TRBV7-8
CASSLAGANTEAFF
TGTGCCAGCAGCTTAGCCGGAGCTAACACTGAAGCTTTCTTT
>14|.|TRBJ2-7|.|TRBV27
CASSGRTDFYEQYF
TGTGCCAGCAGTGGAAGGACAGACTTCTACGAGCAGTACTTC
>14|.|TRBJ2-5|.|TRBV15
CATSSWQGIETQYF
TGTGCCACCTCTTCTTGGCAGGGCATCGAGACCCAGTACTTC
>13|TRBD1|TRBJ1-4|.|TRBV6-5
CASRQGANEKLFF
TGTGCCAGCCGACAGGGTGCAAATGAAAAACTGTTTTTT
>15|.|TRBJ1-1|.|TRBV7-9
CASSLAGWQNTEAFF
TGTGCCAGCAGCTTAGCGGGCTGGCAGAACACTGAAGCTTTCTTT
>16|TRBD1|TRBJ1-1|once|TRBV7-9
CASSIRTGGAVFGAFF
TGTGCCAGCAGCATCCGGACAGGGGGCGCGGTGTTCGGAGCTTTCTTT
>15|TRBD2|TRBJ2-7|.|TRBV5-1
CASSAGLAGAFEQYF
TGCGCCAGCAGCGCAGGACTAGCGGGAGCTTTCGAGCAGTACTTC
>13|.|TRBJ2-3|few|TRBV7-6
CASAGSNTDTQYF
TGTGCCAGCGCGGGGAGTAACACAGATACGCAGTATTTT
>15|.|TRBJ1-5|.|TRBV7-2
CASRPGVNSNQPQHF
TGTGCCAGCAGACCAGGGGTCAATAGCAATCAGCCCCAGCATTTT
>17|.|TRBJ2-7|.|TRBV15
CATSRDRGSLLAYEQYF
TGTGCCACCAGCAGAGATAGAGGTTCTCTATTGGCCTACGAGCAGTACTTC
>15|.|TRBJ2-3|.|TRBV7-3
CASSFFPSSTDTQYF
TGTGCCAGCAGCTTCTTCCCCTCTTCCACAGATACGCAGTATTTT
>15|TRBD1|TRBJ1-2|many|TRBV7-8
CASSLLGQGLYGYTF
TGTGCCAGCAGCTTATTGGGACAGGGGCTTTATGGCTACACCTTC
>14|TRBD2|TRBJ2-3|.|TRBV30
CAWMGLASTDTQYF
TGTGCCTGGATGGGACTAGCTAGCACAGATACGCAGTATTTT
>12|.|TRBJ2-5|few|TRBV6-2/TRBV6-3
CASSVNRETQYF
TGTGCCAGCAGTGTGAACCGGGAGACCCAGTACTTC
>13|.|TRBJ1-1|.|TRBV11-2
CASRRGVVTEAFF
TGTGCCAGCAGGCGGGGGGTGGTCACTGAAGCTTTCTTT
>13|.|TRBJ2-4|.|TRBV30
CAWSPRDGGIQYF
TGTGCCTGGAGTCCCAGGGACGGGGGCATTCAGTACTTC
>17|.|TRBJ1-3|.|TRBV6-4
CASTQLGEGGSGNTIYF
TGTGCCAGCACCCAACTCGGCGAAGGGGGTTCTGGAAACACCATATATTTT
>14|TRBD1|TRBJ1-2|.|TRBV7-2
CASSGRTGGNGYTF
TGTGCCAGCAGCGGTAGGACAGGGGGCAATGGCTACACCTTC
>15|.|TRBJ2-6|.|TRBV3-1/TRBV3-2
CASSPLHSGANVLTF
TGTGCCAGCAGCCCACTGCACTCTGGGGCCAACGTCCTGACTTTC
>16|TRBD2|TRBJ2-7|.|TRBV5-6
CASRPNLADPTYEQYF
TGTGCCAGCAGACCAAACCTAGCGGACCCCACCTACGAGCAGTACTTC
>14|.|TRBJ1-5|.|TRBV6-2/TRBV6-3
CASSPNRAGQPQHF
TGTGCCAGCAGTCCAAACAGGGCGGGTCAGCCCCAGCATTTT
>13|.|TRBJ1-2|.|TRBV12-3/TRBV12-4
CASSPRESGAYTF
TGTGCCAGCAGTCCCCGGGAGTCGGGAGCCTACACCTTC
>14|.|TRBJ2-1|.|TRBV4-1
CASSQDIVAGEQFF
TGCGCCAGCAGCCAAGATATCGTTGCCGGGGAGCAGTTCTTC
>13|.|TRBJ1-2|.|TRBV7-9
CASSFGTNYGYTF
TGTGCCAGCAGCTTCGGGACTAACTATGGCTACACCTTC
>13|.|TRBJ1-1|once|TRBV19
CASRREGNTEAFF
TGTGCCAGTAGACGGGAGGGGAACACTGAAGCTTTCTTT